The 21 T cell receptor beta chains below come from one sample, sequenced in a study of cytomegalovirus exposure and HLA in healthy donors (dated by TCRdb to about 2017). Libraries were made using the immunoSEQ multiplex PCR assay. The multiplex PCR relied on a mix of 60 forward primers for TCR Vbeta segments and 13 reverse primers for TCR Jbeta segments. This is the immuneACCESS table as TCRdb keeps it, with only in-frame sequences that have V and J called. A part of the clones is gone; compared with another copy, unresolved V genes explain less than half, and the rest is unexplained. For this sample there are about 160,000 clones; 80% to 85% appear just once. Of the sample, 1% is held by the ten largest clones. Material for sequencing was PBMCs. These receptors came from a man aged 25 to 40 in good health and CMV-seronegative.

The rearrangement links TRBV21-1 to TRBJ2-1; no check of the table's D call, TRBD2, against the DNA was made. TRBV21-1 is a known pseudogene. This CDR3 contains 17 residues. The CDR3 reads CASSAPGTSGRVNEQFF. The CDR3 DNA is TGTGCCAGCAGCGCCCCCGGGACTAGCGGGAGGGTCAATGAGCAGTTCTTC.

This clone was recorded a few times. V is TRBV5-1 and J is TRBJ2-7; TRBD2 matches 7 bases. J was trimmed by 6 bases and V by 0 bases; bases with no gene match: 12. CDR3 size: 16 residues. Germline V gene data show CDR1 as SGHRS and CDR2 as YFSETQ. The CDR3 is CASSLGVGGSGSEQYF. The DNA for the CDR3 is TGCGCCAGCAGCTTGGGGGTCGGCGGGAGTGGTTCCGAGCAGTACTTC.

V is TRBV19 and J is TRBJ1-4; D call uncertain. V was cut by 6 bases and J by 4 bases, with 12 bases left in between. Per germline, CDR1 LNHDA and CDR2 SQIVND (reference sequence). This CDR3 has 14 amino acids. CDR3 protein: CASSGGYRNEKLFF. CDR3 sequence (DNA): TGTGCCAGTAGCGGAGGGTACCGTAATGAAAAACTGTTTTTT. The full variable domain, in which reference TRBV19 and TRBJ1-4 provide the parts outside the CDR3, is DGGITQSPKYLFRKEGQNVTLSCEQNLNHDAMYWYRQDPGQGLRLIYYSQIVNDFQKGDIAEGYSVSREKKESFPLTVTSAQKNPTAFYLCASSGGYRNEKLFFGSGTQLSVL.

V usage is TRBV5-4 and J usage is TRBJ1-1; D gene uncertain. CDR3 length: 14 amino acids. Germline V CDR1 and CDR2: SGHNT, YYREEE (reference sequence). Trimming removed 0 bases at V and 2 bases at J, with 8 bases between. CDR3 DNA sequence: TGTGCCAGCAGCTTGGTGGGCAGAAACACTGAAGCTTTCTTT. Translating gives CASSLVGRNTEAFF.

This clone occurred a few times. The chain employs TRBV6-1 and TRBJ1-1, with TRBD1 as a possible D gene (5 bases). The CDR3 length is 14 residues. Deletions cut 2 bases from V and 6 bases from J, with 13 bases between. Germline V gives CDR1 MNHNS, CDR2 SASEGT. The CDR3: CASSETQGVSEAFF. As DNA, the CDR3 is TGTGCCAGCAGTGAAACCCAGGGTGTGTCTGAAGCTTTCTTT.

V and J are TRBV29-1 and TRBJ2-1; 8 nucleotides agree with TRBD2. The CDR3 sequence is 15 residues long. Trimming took 1 base from V and 2 from J; bases not matched to a gene: 4. The germline V gene encodes CDR1 SQVTM and CDR2 ANQGSEA. This chain's CDR3 is CSVEGRGAAYNEQFF. The CDR3, as DNA: TGCAGCGTTGAAGGGCGGGGGGCCGCCTACAATGAGCAGTTCTTC.

The chain has TRBV28 and TRBJ1-5; 8 bases map to TRBD1. V shed 3 bases and J 7 bases; nucleotides not matched to a gene: 8. CDR1 and CDR2 from the germline V gene are MDHEN and SYDVKM. This CDR3 is built from 15 residues. The CDR3 nucleotides are TGTGCCAGCAGTTTTTCCGGACAGGGAGGACAGCCCCAGCATTTT. It yields the protein CASSFSGQGGQPQHF. The full variable domain, completed using reference TRBV28 and TRBJ1-5, is DVKVTQSSRYLVKRTGEKVFLECVQDMDHENMFWYRQDPGLGLRLIYFSYDVKMKEKGDIPEGYSVSREKKERFSLILESASTNQTSMYLCASSFSGQGGQPQHFGDGTRLSIL.

CDR3: CASRATKQGPKNIQYF. For the CDR3, the DNA is TGTGCCAGCAGGGCCACGAAACAGGGGCCCAAAAACATTCAGTACTTC. This chain joins TRBV12-1 and TRBJ2-4; TRBD1 is the table's D call and was not checked against the DNA. TRBV12-1 corresponds to a pseudogene. This CDR3 is built from 16 residues.

This clone was recorded once. This chain uses TRBV27 with TRBJ2-7; D might be TRBD1 (8 bases). CDR1 is MNHEY and CDR2 is SMNVEV in the germline V gene (reference sequence). The CDR3 consists of 14 residues. The ends were cut back, 3 bases at V and 2 bases at J, with 11 bases in the middle. CDR3 sequence (DNA): TGTGCCAGCAGTTTCACAGGGGGGGCCTACGAGCAGTACTTC. It codes for CASSFTGGAYEQYF.

V gene TRBV7-3 combines with J gene TRBJ1-6; TRBD1 aligns across 12 bases. V was pared by 5 bases and J by 9 bases, with 5 bases of the junction left unmatched. The CDR3 sequence is 15 residues long. Germline CDR1 is SGHTA and CDR2 is FQGTGA. CDR3 in DNA: TGTGCCAGCAGCCCGGGACAGGGGGCAGGTTCACCCCTCCACTTT. It translates to CASSPGQGAGSPLHF.

This chain connects TRBV30 to TRBJ1-2; 8 bases fit TRBD1. V shed 3 bases and J 5 bases; nucleotides not matched to a gene: 5. The CDR3 contains 13 residues. The V gene's germline CDR1 is GTSNPN and CDR2 SVGIG (reference sequence). In DNA, the CDR3 is TGTGCCTGGAGCCCCAACAGGGGGTATGGCTACACCTTC. It translates to CAWSPNRGYGYTF. The entire variable domain, with the rest obtained from reference TRBV30 and TRBJ1-2, is as follows: SQTIHQWPATLVQPVGSPLSLECTVEGTSNPNLYWYRQAAGRGLQLLFYSVGIGQISSEVPQNLSASRPQDRQFILSSKKLLLSDSGFYLCAWSPNRGYGYTFGSGTRLTVV.

The rearrangement joins TRBV6-5 to TRBJ1-1; tentatively, D is TRBD1 (6 bases). In germline, CDR1 is MNHEY, CDR2 SVGAGI. The CDR3 runs to 15 residues. Trimming took off 0 bases at V and 1 base at J, with 9 bases between the two ends. The CDR3 reads CASSYSTGTNTEAFF. The CDR3 DNA follows: TGTGCCAGCAGTTACTCTACAGGGACGAACACTGAAGCTTTCTTT.

This rearrangement joins TRBV6-1 to TRBJ1-4; D is unresolved. In germline, CDR1 is MNHNS, CDR2 SASEGT. V shed 3 bases and J shed 8 bases, with 13 bases lying between them. This CDR3 is built from 14 residues. The chain's CDR3 is CASSEGSFFEKLFF. CDR3 nucleotide sequence: TGTGCCAGCAGTGAGGGGAGCTTTTTCGAAAAACTGTTTTTT.

The genes are TRBV28 and TRBJ2-7, with D maybe TRBD2 (6 bases). The germline V gene has CDR1 MDHEN and CDR2 SYDVKM. With 2 bases removed from V and 2 bases from J, the gap between germline ends came to 16 bases. The CDR3 covers 16 residues. CDR3 sequence reads: CASSLAAGAPAYEQYF. CDR3 DNA sequence: TGTGCCAGCAGTTTAGCAGCGGGTGCCCCCGCCTACGAGCAGTACTTC.

The rearrangement uses TRBV18 and TRBJ2-7, with D perhaps matching TRBD1 (6 bases). The CDR3 contains 14 residues. Germline V gene data show CDR1 as KGHSH and CDR2 as LQKENI. The V and J ends lost 3 bases and 0 bases respectively, with 9 bases between them. The CDR3 here is CASSPDRSSYEQYF. DNA of the CDR3: TGTGCCAGCTCACCTGACAGGAGCTCCTACGAGCAGTACTTC.

Only one count was recorded for this clone. The chain is built from TRBV7-9 and TRBJ1-2, with 8 bases aligning to TRBD1. This CDR3 has 12 residues. Germline CDR1 is SEHNR and CDR2 is FQNEAQ (reference sequence). CDR3 in amino acids: CAWGQANYGYTF. The CDR3 region has the DNA TGTGCTTGGGGACAGGCAAATTATGGCTACACCTTC.

This chain uses TRBV7-9 with TRBJ2-6, with D hard to call. Trimming cost V 1 base and J 0 bases, with 10 bases left between them. Germline V CDR1 and CDR2: SEHNR, FQNEAQ (reference sequence). The CDR3 covers 17 residues. The CDR3 nucleotides are TGTGCCAGCAGCTTAGGAGTCCCTAGCTCTGGGGCCAACGTCCTGACTTTC. Encoded protein: CASSLGVPSSGANVLTF. The full variable domain, its missing parts supplied by reference TRBV7-9 and TRBJ2-6, is DTGVSQNPRHKITKRGQNVTFRCDPISEHNRLYWYRQTLGQGPEFLTYFQNEAQLEKSRLLSDRFSAERPKGSFSTLEIQRTEQGDSAMYLCASSLGVPSSGANVLTFGAGSRLTVL.

The chain is built from TRBV6-1 and TRBJ1-6, with TRBD1 matching 7 bases. Trimming cost V 1 base and J 7 bases; bases outside gene matches: 13. Germline CDR1 MNHNS, CDR2 SASEGT. The length of the CDR3 is 18 residues. CDR3 residues: CASSEVEILTGSNSPLHF. The CDR3 nucleotides read TGTGCCAGCAGTGAAGTCGAGATCCTGACAGGGTCAAATTCACCCCTCCACTTT.

This clone was found once. The gene calls are TRBV5-1 and TRBJ2-2; 7 nucleotides align to TRBD2. Trimming at V came to 4 bases and at J to 6 bases, leaving 9 bases not matched to a gene. Germline V gives CDR1 SGHRS, CDR2 YFSETQ. This CDR3 is 15 amino acids long. CDR3 residues: CASSLRGSRAGELFF. CDR3 DNA sequence: TGCGCCAGCAGCCTACGCGGGAGTAGGGCCGGGGAGCTGTTTTTT.

The V gene is TRBV4-1, the J gene TRBJ2-1, with a possible D match to TRBD2 (6 bases). The germline gives CDR1 MGHRA, CDR2 YSYEKL. The CDR3 runs 17 residues. V lost 0 bases and J lost 0, with 12 bases in between. The DNA of the CDR3 is TGCGCCAGCAGCCAAGATGGCGGGACCAGCTCCTACAATGAGCAGTTCTTC. This sequence encodes CASSQDGGTSSYNEQFF.

The chain recombines TRBV11-2 with TRBJ2-5, with 12 bases fitting TRBD2. Germline lookup yields CDR1 SGHAT and CDR2 FQNNGV. This CDR3 region has 17 residues. With V trimmed by 5 bases and J by 2 bases, 9 bases remained unmatched. CDR3 in amino acids: CASSQGLAGWGQETQYF. The DNA of the CDR3 is TGTGCCAGCAGCCAGGGACTAGCGGGCTGGGGACAAGAGACCCAGTACTTC. The complete variable domain, with remaining parts taken from reference TRBV11-2 and TRBJ2-5, reads EAGVAQSPRYKIIEKRQSVAFWCNPISGHATLYWYQQILGQGPKLLIQFQNNGVVDDSQLPKDRFSAERLKGVDSTLKIQPAKLEDSAVYLCASSQGLAGWGQETQYFGPGTRLLVL.